The entry below gives a single TCR beta chain sequence along with its context. Authors' methods: By means of reference gene primer amplification, nucleated cell counts were estimated. Produced via immunoSEQ multiplex PCR; TCRdb's table is partial and in-frame only. The V and J calls and clone size were taken over from that table, and D and trimming were inferred from the DNA. The profile shows more than 250,000 clones, 70% to 90% of them singletons. The data derive from a study of blood T cell repertoires in COVID-19. Recovered Cohort 3 donors showed two negative PCRs, clearance, or symptom resolution. CDR3 length: 15 residues. The ends were cut back, 4 bases at V and 2 bases at J, with 15 bases in the middle. Germline V gene data show CDR1 as LGHNA and CDR2 as YNFKEQ.

V is TRBV4-2 and J is TRBJ2-7; the D gene is possibly TRBD2 (6 bases). The clonotype was recovered from a man under 40 who had recovered from COVID-19. Sequencing was carried out using PBMCs or T cells enriched from blood (not recorded which). As DNA, the CDR3 is TGTGCCAGCAGCCCTGGGGGAGGAATGACCTACGAGCAGTACTTC. It specifies CASSPGGGMTYEQYF.